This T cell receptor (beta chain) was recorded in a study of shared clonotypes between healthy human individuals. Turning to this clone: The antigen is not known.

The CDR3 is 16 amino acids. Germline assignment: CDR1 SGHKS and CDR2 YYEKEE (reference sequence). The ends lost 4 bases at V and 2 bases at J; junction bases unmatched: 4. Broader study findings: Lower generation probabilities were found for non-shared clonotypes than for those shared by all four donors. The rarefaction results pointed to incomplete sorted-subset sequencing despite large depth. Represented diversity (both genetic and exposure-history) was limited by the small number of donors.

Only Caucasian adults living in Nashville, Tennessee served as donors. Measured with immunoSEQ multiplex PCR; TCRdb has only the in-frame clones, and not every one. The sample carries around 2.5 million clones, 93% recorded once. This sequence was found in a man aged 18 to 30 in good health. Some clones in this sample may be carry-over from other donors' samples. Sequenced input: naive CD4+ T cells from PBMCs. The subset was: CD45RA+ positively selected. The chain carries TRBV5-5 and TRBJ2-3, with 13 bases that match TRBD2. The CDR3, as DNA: TGTGCCAGCAGCCAAGGGACTAGCGGGATCACAGATACGCAGTATTTT. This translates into CASSQGTSGITDTQYF. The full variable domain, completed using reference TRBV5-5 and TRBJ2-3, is DAGVTQSPTHLIKTRGQQVTLRCSPISGHKSVSWYQQVLGQGPQFIFQYYEKEERGRGNFPDRFSARQFPNYSSELNVNALLLGDSALYLCASSQGTSGITDTQYFGPGTRLTVL.